This is a list of T cell receptor beta chains from one sample in a study of cytomegalovirus exposure and HLA in healthy donors. The assay was immunoSEQ multiplex PCR, and TCRdb's table has in-frame clones only and misses some. This sample's clone table lists around 100,000 clones. The source material was PBMCs. The receptors derive from a man aged 40-49 years in good health and CMV-seropositive. The CDR3 runs from the conserved cysteine through the conserved F or W. A D gene is named only where the DNA matches it firmly.

D gene: TRBD1
J gene: TRBJ2-4
V gene: TRBV6-4
CDR3 DNA: TGTGCCAGCAGTGACTCGGCAGGGGGCCCCGGCATTCAGTACTTC
CDR3 protein: CASSDSAGGPGIQYF

D gene: TRBD1
J gene: TRBJ1-4
V gene: TRBV6-6
CDR3 DNA: TGTGCCAGCAGAGCGAGGGACAGGAACGAAAAACTGTTTTTT
CDR3 protein: CASRARDRNEKLFF

D gene: -
J gene: TRBJ2-7
V gene: TRBV28
CDR3 DNA: TGTGCCAGCAGTTACACAAATGGCGAGCAGTACTTC
CDR3 protein: CASSYTNGEQYF

D gene: -
J gene: TRBJ2-5
V gene: TRBV15
CDR3 DNA: TGTGCCACCAGCAGAGATCTGTCTCCTCAAGAGACCCAGTACTTC
CDR3 protein: CATSRDLSPQETQYF

D gene: -
J gene: TRBJ2-2
V gene: TRBV7-9
CDR3 DNA: TGTGCCAGCAGCCGGCGGGGAAACACCGGGGAGCTGTTTTTT
CDR3 protein: CASSRRGNTGELFF

D gene: TRBD1
J gene: TRBJ2-1
V gene: TRBV5-6
CDR3 DNA: TGTGCCAGCAGCTTTACGGGACAGGGTCAGTACAATGAGCAGTTCTTC
CDR3 protein: CASSFTGQGQYNEQFF

D gene: TRBD2
J gene: TRBJ2-1
V gene: TRBV15
CDR3 DNA: TGTGCCACCAGCAGAGGACTAGCCGGGAATGAGCAGTTCTTC
CDR3 protein: CATSRGLAGNEQFF

D gene: -
J gene: TRBJ2-1
V gene: TRBV11-3
CDR3 DNA: TGTGCCAGCAGCTTCAGCGGCGTGGATGAGCAGTTCTTC
CDR3 protein: CASSFSGVDEQFF

D gene: TRBD2
J gene: TRBJ2-2
V gene: TRBV13
CDR3 DNA: TGTGCCAGCAGCCCCCGGACTAGCGGAGTCCTCACCGGGGAGCTGTTTTTT
CDR3 protein: CASSPRTSGVLTGELFF

D gene: -
J gene: TRBJ1-4
V gene: TRBV29-1
CDR3 DNA: TGCAGCATGTCCAGGGGCGTGAATGAAAAACTGTTTTTT
CDR3 protein: CSMSRGVNEKLFF

D gene: TRBD2
J gene: TRBJ2-3
V gene: TRBV4-1
CDR3 DNA: TGCGCCAGCAGCCAAGTTGCCGGGACTAGCGGGAGGGCAAGCACAGATACGCAGTATTTT
CDR3 protein: CASSQVAGTSGRASTDTQYF

D gene: -
J gene: TRBJ1-1
V gene: TRBV28
CDR3 DNA: TGTGCCAGCAGTTTAATTCAGGGTGGTACTGAAGCTTTCTTT
CDR3 protein: CASSLIQGGTEAFF

D gene: -
J gene: TRBJ1-1
V gene: TRBV6-5
CDR3 DNA: TGTGCCAGCAGTCTCTCGACAGGCGCGAACACTGAAGCTTTCTTT
CDR3 protein: CASSLSTGANTEAFF

D gene: TRBD2
J gene: TRBJ2-3
V gene: TRBV7-3
CDR3 DNA: TGTGCCAGCAGCTTCTCGGGAGGAACAGATACGCAGTATTTT
CDR3 protein: CASSFSGGTDTQYF

D gene: -
J gene: TRBJ1-6
V gene: TRBV28
CDR3 DNA: TGTGCCAGCAGTTCCGGCGGGCAGGACAATTCACCCCTCCACTTT
CDR3 protein: CASSSGGQDNSPLHF

D gene: -
J gene: TRBJ2-7
V gene: TRBV7-7
CDR3 DNA: TGTGCCAGCAGCTTCGGTCAGGGCGGCGAGCAGTACTTC
CDR3 protein: CASSFGQGGEQYF

D gene: -
J gene: TRBJ2-1
V gene: TRBV5-1
CDR3 DNA: TGCGCCAGCAGCTTGAACAGGCCTAACAATGAGCAGTTCTTC
CDR3 protein: CASSLNRPNNEQFF

D gene: -
J gene: TRBJ2-7
V gene: TRBV5-4
CDR3 DNA: TGTGCCAGCAGCTTGGGAGGACAAGGATCCCTCTACGAGCAGTACTTC
CDR3 protein: CASSLGGQGSLYEQYF

D gene: TRBD2
J gene: TRBJ2-4
V gene: TRBV6-6
CDR3 DNA: TGTGCCAGTAGTGGGACTAGCGGGGTAAAAAAAAACATTCAGTACTTC
CDR3 protein: CASSGTSGVKKNIQYF

D gene: TRBD2
J gene: TRBJ2-1
V gene: TRBV5-3
CDR3 DNA: TGTGCCAGAAATTCCCGGGGCGGGAGGGCCTGGAATGAGCAGTTCTTC
CDR3 protein: CARNSRGGRAWNEQFF

D gene: TRBD1
J gene: TRBJ1-2
V gene: TRBV28
CDR3 DNA: TGTGCCAGCAGTTGGACAGGGGTATTACTCGCTAACTATGGCTACACCTTC
CDR3 protein: CASSWTGVLLANYGYTF

D gene: -
J gene: TRBJ1-2
V gene: TRBV14
CDR3 DNA: TGTGCCAGCAGCCGCCAACAGGGCGGATTGGATGGCTACACCTTC
CDR3 protein: CASSRQQGGLDGYTF

D gene: -
J gene: TRBJ2-5
V gene: TRBV28
CDR3 DNA: TGTGCCAGCAGCCCGGTTGGGGCTTGGGAGACCCAGTACTTC
CDR3 protein: CASSPVGAWETQYF

D gene: TRBD1
J gene: TRBJ2-3
V gene: TRBV5-1
CDR3 DNA: TGCGCCAGCAGCTATGGACAGGGTGGCGATACGCAGTATTTT
CDR3 protein: CASSYGQGGDTQYF

D gene: -
J gene: TRBJ2-3
V gene: TRBV7-9
CDR3 DNA: TGTGCCAGCAGCTCCTGGACAACCACAGATACGCAGTATTTT
CDR3 protein: CASSSWTTTDTQYF

D gene: -
J gene: TRBJ2-3
V gene: TRBV5-8
CDR3 DNA: TGTGCCAGCAGCCCCGGGGTTATAGCGGCTAGCACAGATACGCAGTATTTT
CDR3 protein: CASSPGVIAASTDTQYF

D gene: TRBD2
J gene: TRBJ2-7
V gene: TRBV4-3
CDR3 DNA: TGCGCCAGCAGCCAAGTTATGGCGGGAGAGACTTACGAGCAGTACTTC
CDR3 protein: CASSQVMAGETYEQYF

D gene: TRBD1
J gene: TRBJ2-7
V gene: TRBV7-9
CDR3 DNA: TGTGCCAGCAGCCGACAGGGGGCAAGCGCCTACGAGCAGTACTTC
CDR3 protein: CASSRQGASAYEQYF

D gene: TRBD1
J gene: TRBJ2-3
V gene: TRBV7-7
CDR3 DNA: TGTGCCAGCAGCTTGGGGACAGGGGTTTCAGATACGCAGTATTTT
CDR3 protein: CASSLGTGVSDTQYF

D gene: -
J gene: TRBJ1-2
V gene: TRBV20-1
CDR3 DNA: TGCAGTGCTAGAGTTCATGATGGCTACACCTTC
CDR3 protein: CSARVHDGYTF

D gene: -
J gene: TRBJ1-5
V gene: TRBV2
CDR3 DNA: TGTGCCAGCAGTGAAGCGGGGGGGGGTAGTCAGCCCCAGCATTTT
CDR3 protein: CASSEAGGGSQPQHF

D gene: -
J gene: TRBJ1-1
V gene: TRBV5-4
CDR3 DNA: TGTGCCAGCAGCTCCTTGGGGAGGGGTGAAGCTTTCTTT
CDR3 protein: CASSSLGRGEAFF

D gene: -
J gene: TRBJ1-3
V gene: TRBV7-9
CDR3 DNA: TGTGCCAGCAGCGGAGAGGCTTACGGAAACACCATATATTTT
CDR3 protein: CASSGEAYGNTIYF

D gene: TRBD1
J gene: TRBJ2-7
V gene: TRBV10-3
CDR3 DNA: TGTGCCATCAGTGAGTTTGGGACAGGGGGTTACGAGCAGTACTTC
CDR3 protein: CAISEFGTGGYEQYF

D gene: -
J gene: TRBJ2-7
V gene: TRBV13
CDR3 DNA: TGTGCCAGCAGCTTAGCAGGGTCCTACGAGCAGTACTTC
CDR3 protein: CASSLAGSYEQYF

D gene: -
J gene: TRBJ2-2
V gene: TRBV11-3
CDR3 DNA: TGTGCCAGCAGCCAAGGGGGGGGCTTGACCGGGGAGCTGTTTTTT
CDR3 protein: CASSQGGGLTGELFF

D gene: -
J gene: TRBJ1-3
V gene: TRBV18
CDR3 DNA: TGTGCCAGCTCACCACGTCAGGTTTCGGCCGGAAACACCATATATTTT
CDR3 protein: CASSPRQVSAGNTIYF

D gene: TRBD1
J gene: TRBJ1-5
V gene: TRBV28
CDR3 DNA: TGTGCCAGCAGTTTTAGACAGGGTGGCAATCAGCCCCAGCATTTT
CDR3 protein: CASSFRQGGNQPQHF

D gene: TRBD1
J gene: TRBJ1-3
V gene: TRBV18
CDR3 DNA: TGTGCCAGCACCCCGGGACAGGGCCATGGAAACACCATATATTTT
CDR3 protein: CASTPGQGHGNTIYF

D gene: TRBD2
J gene: TRBJ2-1
V gene: TRBV7-2
CDR3 DNA: TGTGCCAGCAGCCGGACTAGCGGTTCCTACAATGAGCAGTTCTTC
CDR3 protein: CASSRTSGSYNEQFF

D gene: -
J gene: TRBJ2-3
V gene: TRBV5-6
CDR3 DNA: TGTGCCAGCAGCAGAAAGGGTGGGGGGGATACGCAGTATTTT
CDR3 protein: CASSRKGGGDTQYF

D gene: -
J gene: TRBJ2-7
V gene: TRBV27
CDR3 DNA: TGTGCCAGTGCCCTCACTCCCTGGGCCTCCTACGAGCAGTACTTC
CDR3 protein: CASALTPWASYEQYF

D gene: -
J gene: TRBJ2-1
V gene: TRBV30
CDR3 DNA: TGTGCCTGGACTCCGCGCGGGACCCAAAGCGATGAGCAGTTCTTC
CDR3 protein: CAWTPRGTQSDEQFF

D gene: -
J gene: TRBJ2-5
V gene: TRBV20-1
CDR3 DNA: TGCAGTGTCGGGGTGCAAGAGACCCAGTACTTC
CDR3 protein: CSVGVQETQYF

D gene: TRBD2
J gene: TRBJ2-2
V gene: TRBV7-3
CDR3 DNA: TGTGCCAGCAGCTTAACTCTAGCGGCCCTCGGGACCGGGGAGCTGTTTTTT
CDR3 protein: CASSLTLAALGTGELFF